These 8 T cell receptor beta chains share one sample of origin, sequenced in a study of cytomegalovirus exposure and HLA in healthy donors. Primers for the PCR totalled 60 Vbeta and 13 Jbeta. Produced via immunoSEQ multiplex PCR; TCRdb's table is partial and in-frame only. The table shows just under 95,000 clones, with under 80% occurring only once. Sequenced: PBMCs. All receptors derive from a man aged 45 to 65 in good health and CMV-seropositive.

This clone showed up just once. The chain has TRBV29-1 and TRBJ2-5; D is undetermined. Trimming cost V 6 bases and J 7 bases, with 12 bases left between them. Per the germline V gene, CDR1 is SQVTM and CDR2 is ANQGSEA. The CDR3 covers 11 residues. CDR3 region: CSVEVLGTQYF. The DNA for the CDR3 is TGCAGCGTCGAGGTTTTAGGGACCCAGTACTTC.

This chain links TRBV2 with TRBJ1-3, with D tentatively TRBD1 (5 bases). The ends were cut back, 6 bases at V and 6 bases at J, with 12 bases in the middle. Germline V CDR1 and CDR2: SNHLY, FYNNEI. This CDR3 is built from 13 residues. In DNA form, the CDR3 reads TGTGCCAGCAGCCGGGGGTCGTTAAACACCATATATTTT. This encodes CASSRGSLNTIYF.

The rearrangement uses TRBV7-3 and TRBJ2-1; TRBD2 might be the D (5 bases). The CDR3 extends over 15 amino acids. The V end lost 5 bases, the J end lost 7 bases, and 18 bases lay between the germline ends. Germline assignment: CDR1 SGHTA and CDR2 FQGTGA. The CDR3 spells CASSPSSGYINEQFF. The CDR3, as DNA: TGTGCCAGCAGCCCATCCTCGGGGTACATTAATGAGCAGTTCTTC. The full variable domain, completed using reference TRBV7-3 and TRBJ2-1, is GAGVSQTPSNKVTEKGKYVELRCDPISGHTALYWYRQSLGQGPEFLIYFQGTGAADDSGLPNDRFFAVRPEGSVSTLKIQRTERGDSAVYLCASSPSSGYINEQFFGPGTRLTVL.

The chain links TRBV30 to TRBJ2-1; TRBD2 matches at 7 bases. CDR1 GTSNPN and CDR2 SVGIG come from the germline V gene (reference sequence). The V and J ends lost 2 bases and 6 bases, in that order; junction bases with no gene match: 7. There are 14 residues in the CDR3. In nucleotides, the CDR3 is TGTGCCTGGAGTCGGGGGGAAAGCGGCAATGAGCAGTTCTTC. Its protein is CAWSRGESGNEQFF.

V gene TRBV30 combines with J gene TRBJ2-7, with TRBD1 matching 8 bases. Trimming took 4 bases from V and 3 from J; bases not matched to a gene: 2. CDR1 is GTSNPN and CDR2 is SVGIG in the germline V gene (reference sequence). This CDR3 contains 12 residues. The CDR3 protein is CAWTTGVYEQYF. The CDR3 DNA reads TGTGCCTGGACGACAGGGGTCTACGAGCAGTACTTC.

V is TRBV5-1 and J is TRBJ2-5, with D perhaps TRBD2 (5 bases). The J call is uncertain, as TRBJ2-7 better fits the DNA end. The CDR3 contains 12 residues. CDR1 and CDR2 from the germline V gene are SGHRS and YFSETQ. Here the CDR3 reads CASSLLESEQYF. The CDR3 coding sequence is TGCGCCAGCAGCTTACTAGAATCCGAGCAGTACTTC.

The chain employs TRBV29-1 and TRBJ2-4; maybe TRBD2 (5 bases). This CDR3 contains 12 residues. The V end was cut by 4 bases, the J end by 8 bases, with 12 bases between. Germline V gene data show CDR1 as SQVTM and CDR2 as ANQGSEA. The DNA for the CDR3 is TGCAGCGTTGTTTCGCGGGTTGACATTCAGTACTTC. Amino acids: CSVVSRVDIQYF.

For the CDR3, the DNA is TGTGCCAGCAGTGGGGCATCGATGAACACTGAAGCTTTCTTT. It yields the protein CASSGASMNTEAFF. The rearrangement joins TRBV27 to TRBJ1-1; D perhaps matches TRBD1 (5 bases). CDR1 MNHEY and CDR2 SMNVEV come from the germline V gene (reference sequence). Trimming shortened V by 5 bases and J by 0 bases, and 10 bases separated the two germline ends. There are 14 residues in the CDR3.